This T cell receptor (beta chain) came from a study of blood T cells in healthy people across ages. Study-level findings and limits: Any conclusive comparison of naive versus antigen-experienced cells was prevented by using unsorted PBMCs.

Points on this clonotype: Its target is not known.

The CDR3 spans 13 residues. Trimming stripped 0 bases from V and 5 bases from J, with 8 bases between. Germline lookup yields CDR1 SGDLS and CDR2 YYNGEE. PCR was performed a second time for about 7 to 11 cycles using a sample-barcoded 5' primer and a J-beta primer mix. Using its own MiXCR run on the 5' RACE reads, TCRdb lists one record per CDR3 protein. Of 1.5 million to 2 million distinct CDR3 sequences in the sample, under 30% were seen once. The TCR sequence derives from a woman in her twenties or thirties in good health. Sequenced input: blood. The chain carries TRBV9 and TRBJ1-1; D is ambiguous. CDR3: CASSVESGTEAFF. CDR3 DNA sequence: TGTGCCAGCAGCGTAGAGTCCGGGACTGAAGCTTTCTTT.